What follows are 26 T cell receptor beta chains derived from one specimen sequenced in a study of blood T cell repertoires in COVID-19. Profiling relied on immunoSEQ multiplex PCR, and the TCRdb table lists in-frame clones only, not all of them. The sample carries approximately 61,000 clones, over 80% recorded once. Specimen: peripheral blood. The receptor set was obtained from a man in his sixties or seventies with acute or convalescent COVID-19.

This chain connects TRBV7-5 to TRBJ2-5; the table's D call of TRBD1 was not tested on the DNA. TRBV7-5 is reported as a pseudogene. The CDR3 has 14 residues. CDR3 protein: CARSPLTGGETQYF. The CDR3 DNA reads as TGTGCCAGAAGCCCCCTTACAGGGGGTGAGACCCAGTACTTC.

This clone was detected a few times. The rearrangement joins TRBV18 to TRBJ2-3, with 7 bases lining up with TRBD1. The CDR3 consists of 15 residues. V shed 3 bases and J 1 base; nucleotides not matched to a gene: 4. Germline CDR1 is KGHSH and CDR2 is LQKENI. CDR3 in DNA: TGTGCCAGCTCACCCATAGGACAGGGCACAGATACGCAGTATTTT. The encoded protein is CASSPIGQGTDTQYF.

A few counts support this clone. The rearrangement links TRBV4-2 to TRBJ2-1; TRBD1 aligns across 9 bases. J lost 4 bases, V lost 0 bases, and 4 bases had no gene match. Germline loops: CDR1 LGHNA, CDR2 YNFKEQ. This CDR3 is 16 amino acids long. The CDR3 loop reads CASSQDRDREYNEQFF. In DNA, the CDR3 is TGTGCCAGCAGCCAAGATAGGGACAGGGAGTACAATGAGCAGTTCTTC.

This sequence joins TRBV10-1 and TRBJ1-1; D remains unclear. Trimming took 3 bases from V and 8 from J, leaving 19 bases between them. Per the germline V gene, CDR1 is WNHNN and CDR2 is SYGVQD (reference sequence). CDR3 length equals 15 residues. CDR3 protein: CASSDPSFGQAEAFF. CDR3 DNA sequence: TGCGCCAGCAGTGACCCCTCTTTTGGGCAGGCCGAAGCTTTCTTT.

The V call is TRBV2, the J call TRBJ2-5; a possible D gene is TRBD1 (5 bases). The germline V and J ends were trimmed by 3 bases and 2 bases, with 10 bases remaining between them. Germline V gene lookup returns CDR1 SNHLY and CDR2 FYNNEI. The CDR3 covers 14 residues. The CDR3 reads CASSDRTQQETQYF. CDR3 in DNA: TGTGCCAGCAGTGATCGGACACAACAAGAGACCCAGTACTTC.

The chain recombines TRBV5-6 with TRBJ2-2; a weak D match, TRBD1 (6 bases). CDR3 size: 15 residues. V lost 4 bases and J lost 3, with 13 bases in between. CDR1 and CDR2 (germline): SGHDT, YYEEEE. CDR3 sequence (DNA): TGTGCCAGCAGCCGCCGGGACATAGACACCGGGGAGCTGTTTTTT. This translates into CASSRRDIDTGELFF.

This chain links TRBV3-1 (or the pseudogene TRBV3-2) with TRBJ2-2; 8 nucleotides agree with TRBD1. V shed 2 bases, J shed 3 bases, and the junction held 5 bases outside the gene matches. The CDR3 has 16 amino acids. From germline, CDR1 is LGHDT and CDR2 YNNKEL (reference sequence). The CDR3 coding sequence is TGTGCCAGCAGCCAAACGGGACAGGAACACACCGGGGAGCTGTTTTTT. Translation: CASSQTGQEHTGELFF.

The chain couples TRBV12-3 or TRBV12-4 to TRBJ2-4; the match to TRBD2 covers 10 bases. The CDR3 covers 13 residues. V lost 7 bases to trimming and J lost 9 bases; unmatched junction nucleotides: 6. The CDR3 nucleotides are TGTGCCAGCAAACCTAGCGGGGGTGGCATTCAGTACTTC. Translated, it gives CASKPSGGGIQYF.

The chain employs TRBV21-1 and TRBJ2-7; the DNA was not used to check the table's D call, TRBD2. TRBV21-1 is recorded as a pseudogene. The CDR3 has 16 amino acids. The CDR3 region is CASSKDPLGMRAGQYF. The CDR3 bases are TGTGCCAGCAGCAAAGACCCCCTTGGGATGAGGGCGGGGCAGTACTTC.

Note on this clone: A junction boundary mismatches the germline segment, possibly from a read error. The sample contains more than one DNA sequence encoding this CDR3. This chain links TRBV2 with TRBJ1-6, with 7 bases fitting TRBD1. The CDR3 runs 15 residues. The germline V gene encodes CDR1 SNHLY and CDR2 FYNNEI. As DNA, the CDR3 is TGTGCCAGCAAACGACAGGGCCCGGGGGGGTCACCCCTTCACTTT. This sequence encodes CASKRQGPGGSPLHF.

This clone was found once. The CDR3 region is CASSGFLQETQYF. DNA of the CDR3: TGTGCCAGTAGCGGGTTCCTCCAAGAGACCCAGTACTTC. The chain joins TRBV19 to TRBJ2-5; D ambiguous. Per germline, CDR1 LNHDA and CDR2 SQIVND (reference sequence). The CDR3 spans 13 residues. The ends were cut back, 6 bases at V and 1 base at J, with 9 bases in the middle.

The rearrangement links TRBV4-1 to TRBJ2-1; 10 positions agree with TRBD1. The germline V gene has CDR1 MGHRA and CDR2 YSYEKL. The CDR3 has 16 amino acids. V was pared by 1 base and J by 10 bases, with 10 bases of the junction left unmatched. This CDR3 reads CASSQGQGAGAWEQFF. The CDR3 nucleotides are TGCGCCAGCAGCCAAGGACAGGGGGCAGGAGCGTGGGAGCAGTTCTTC.

This chain uses TRBV6-5 with TRBJ1-5, with unresolved D. The CDR3 runs 15 residues. The germline CDR1 and CDR2 sequences are MNHEY and SVGAGI. V lost 6 bases and J lost 3, with 15 bases in between. DNA of the CDR3: TGTGCCAGCAGCCGATCACCGGTTGCCAATCAGCCCCAGCATTTT. It codes for CASSRSPVANQPQHF.

Only one count was recorded for this clone. The chain joins TRBV7-6 to TRBJ1-2; 7 bases fit TRBD1. V was clipped by 1 base and J by 3 bases; unmatched bases: 5. This CDR3 is built from 15 residues. Germline values: CDR1 SGHVS, CDR2 FNYEAQ. The CDR3 region is CASSLGQGRDYGYTF. CDR3 nucleotide sequence: TGTGCCAGCAGCTTAGGACAGGGAAGGGACTATGGCTACACCTTC. Looking up the rest from reference TRBV7-6 and TRBJ1-2 gives the full variable domain: GAGVSQSPRYKVTKRGQDVALRCDPISGHVSLYWYRQALGQGPEFLTYFNYEAQQDKSGLPNDRFSAERPEGSISTLTIQRTEQRDSAMYRCASSLGQGRDYGYTFGSGTRLTVV.

Written as DNA, the CDR3 is TGTGCCAGCAGCCCCTCTGCAGGCCACTTCACCTACGAGCAGTACTTC. It specifies CASSPSAGHFTYEQYF. The chain uses TRBV3-1 (or the pseudogene TRBV3-2) and TRBJ2-7, with D unresolved. Germline V lookup: CDR1 LGHDT, CDR2 YNNKEL (reference sequence). The ends were cut back, 4 bases at V and 2 bases at J, with 18 bases in the middle. There are 16 residues in the CDR3.

This chain joins TRBV2 and TRBJ2-7, with D perhaps TRBD1 (5 bases). The germline V gene has CDR1 SNHLY and CDR2 FYNNEI. Trimming pared 8 bases from V and 7 bases from J, leaving 24 bases between. The CDR3 is 15 amino acids. In DNA, the CDR3 is TGTGCCAGCGGATTGGACGGCGCAGGGTTGGGGGAGCAGTACTTC. This encodes CASGLDGAGLGEQYF.

The chain joins TRBV2 to TRBJ1-2; D is perhaps TRBD1 (5 bases). V was shortened by 7 bases and J by 4 bases, with 13 bases between the two germline ends. Germline V gene sequence: CDR1 SNHLY, CDR2 FYNNEI. The length of the CDR3 is 13 residues. The CDR3 DNA is TGTGCCAGCACCAATACAGGTGCCTATGGCTACACCTTC. It is translated as CASTNTGAYGYTF.

This chain links TRBV5-6 with TRBJ2-5, with 8 bases aligning to TRBD2. Germline CDR1 and CDR2: SGHDT and YYEEEE. V trimming: 3 bases; J trimming: 0 bases; junction bases outside the gene matches: 10. The CDR3 loop spans 17 amino acids. The CDR3 nucleotides read TGTGCCAGCAGCTCGCAGAGCGGGGGAAATTACCAAGAGACCCAGTACTTC. Its protein is CASSSQSGGNYQETQYF.

As for this clone: At one end the junction does not follow the germline gene, possibly because of a read error. The V gene is TRBV5-6, the J gene TRBJ2-7; tentative D call: TRBD2 (7 bases). CDR1 is SGHDT, CDR2 YYEEEE, per germline. The CDR3 loop spans 13 amino acids. CDR3 DNA: TGTGCCCGCAGCTATCCCGGGGGCGGGGGGCAGTACTTC. Its protein is CARSYPGGGGQYF.

The V call is TRBV21-1, the J call TRBJ2-4; the table's D call, TRBD1, was not checked against the DNA. TRBV21-1 is listed as a pseudogene. This CDR3 is built from 15 residues. The CDR3 is CASSTRDRTKNIQYF. CDR3 DNA: TGTGCCAGCAGCACAAGGGACAGGACCAAAAACATTCAGTACTTC.

At least ten counts were recorded for this clone. The chain has TRBV2 and TRBJ1-6, with D possibly TRBD1 on 5 matching bases. CDR3 length: 14 residues. V lost 8 bases to trimming and J lost 9 bases, with 17 bases between them. Germline V gene data show CDR1 as SNHLY and CDR2 as FYNNEI. CDR3 sequence (DNA): TGTGCCAGCCTCCCCGGGACTGAAATTTCACCCCTCCACTTT. Translation: CASLPGTEISPLHF.

A remark on this clone: Other DNA sequences within the sample encode an identical CDR3. The chain has TRBV6-5 and TRBJ1-6; TRBD1 matches 8 bases. The CDR3 is 14 residues long. Germline V gives CDR1 MNHEY, CDR2 SVGAGI. Trimming took 3 bases from V and 8 from J; bases not matched to a gene: 3. In nucleotides, the CDR3 is TGTGCCAGCAGTTATTCAGGGGGCGATTCACCCCTCCACTTT. This translates into CASSYSGGDSPLHF.

This clone is deemed medium-sized (0.01 to 0.1%). The chain is built from TRBV29-1 and TRBJ2-7, with D possibly being TRBD2 (5 bases). Germline CDR1 is SQVTM and CDR2 is ANQGSEA. This CDR3 is 14 amino acids long. V lost 5 bases to trimming and J lost 3 bases, with 17 bases between them. As DNA, the CDR3 is TGCAGCGTTAGAGGCCGTCGGGATGGCTACGAGCAGTACTTC. Its translation is CSVRGRRDGYEQYF.

J is TRBJ2-5 and V is TRBV5-6; 10 bases line up with TRBD1. The germline V gene encodes CDR1 SGHDT and CDR2 YYEEEE. Germline trimming cut 2 bases from V and 1 base from J; bases unmatched to any gene: 5. The CDR3 consists of 16 residues. CDR3 DNA: TGTGCCAGCAGCTTTGGACAGGGGGGGGTCCAAGAGACCCAGTACTTC. It translates to CASSFGQGGVQETQYF.

The chain employs TRBV5-5 and TRBJ2-1, with 13 bases that match TRBD2. Germline CDR1 and CDR2: SGHKS and YYEKEE (reference sequence). The CDR3 loop spans 15 amino acids. With 5 bases clipped from V and 8 bases from J, the junction kept 7 bases outside the gene matches. The CDR3, as DNA: TGTGCCAGCAGTCGACTAGCGGGGGGCCAGGATGAGCAGTTCTTC. Amino acid sequence: CASSRLAGGQDEQFF.

This chain uses TRBV18 with TRBJ2-6, with 8 positions matching TRBD1. CDR1 and CDR2 from the germline V gene are KGHSH and LQKENI. Unmatched junction bases numbered 1, after V lost 3 bases and J lost 0 bases. The CDR3 consists of 16 residues. CDR3 sequence reads: CASSPGQGSGANVLTF. Written as DNA, the CDR3 is TGTGCCAGCTCACCCGGACAGGGCTCTGGGGCCAACGTCCTGACTTTC.